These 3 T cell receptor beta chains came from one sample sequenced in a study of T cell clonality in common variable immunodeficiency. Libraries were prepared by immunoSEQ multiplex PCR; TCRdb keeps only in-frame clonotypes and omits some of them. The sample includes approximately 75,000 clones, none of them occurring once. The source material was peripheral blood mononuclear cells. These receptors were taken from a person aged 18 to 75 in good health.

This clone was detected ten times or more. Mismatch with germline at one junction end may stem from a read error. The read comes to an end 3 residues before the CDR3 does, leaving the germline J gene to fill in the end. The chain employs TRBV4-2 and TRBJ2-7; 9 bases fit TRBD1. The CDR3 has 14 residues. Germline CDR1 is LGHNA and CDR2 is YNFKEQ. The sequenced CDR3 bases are TGCGCCAGCAGCCAAGGGACAGGGCGCTACGAG. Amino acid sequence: CASSQGTGRYE. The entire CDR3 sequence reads CASSQGTGRYEQYF.

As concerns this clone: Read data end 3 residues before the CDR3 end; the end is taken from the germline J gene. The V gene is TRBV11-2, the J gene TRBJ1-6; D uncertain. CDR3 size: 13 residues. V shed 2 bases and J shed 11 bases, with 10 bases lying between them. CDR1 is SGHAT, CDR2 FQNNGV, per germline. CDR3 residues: CASSLLRVAPLHF. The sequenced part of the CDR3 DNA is TGTGCCAGCAGCTTATTGCGGGTTGCACCC.

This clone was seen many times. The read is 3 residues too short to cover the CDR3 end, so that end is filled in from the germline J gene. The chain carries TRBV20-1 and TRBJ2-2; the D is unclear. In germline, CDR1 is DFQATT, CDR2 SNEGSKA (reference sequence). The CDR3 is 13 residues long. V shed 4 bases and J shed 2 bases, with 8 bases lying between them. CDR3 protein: CSATLLNTGELFF. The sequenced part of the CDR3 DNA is TGCAGTGCTACCCTCCTCAACACCGGGGAG.